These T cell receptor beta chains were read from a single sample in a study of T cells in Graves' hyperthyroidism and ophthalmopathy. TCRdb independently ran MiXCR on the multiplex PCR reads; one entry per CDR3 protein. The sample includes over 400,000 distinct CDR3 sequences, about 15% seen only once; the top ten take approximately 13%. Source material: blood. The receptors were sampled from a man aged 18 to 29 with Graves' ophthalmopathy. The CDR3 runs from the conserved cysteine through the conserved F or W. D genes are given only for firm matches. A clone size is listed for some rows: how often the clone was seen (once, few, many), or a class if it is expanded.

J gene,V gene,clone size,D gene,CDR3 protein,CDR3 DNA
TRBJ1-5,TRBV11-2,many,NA,CASSSEAFGQPQHF,TGTGCCAGCAGCTCAGAGGCCTTTGGGCAGCCCCAGCATTTT
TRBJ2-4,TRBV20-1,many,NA,CSAAPLVPQNIQYF,TGCAGTGCTGCCCCCCTTGTACCCCAAAACATTCAGTACTTC
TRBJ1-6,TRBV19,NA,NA,CASSIQQPSNSPLHF,TGTGCCAGTAGTATCCAGCAGCCATCTAATTCACCCCTCCACTTT
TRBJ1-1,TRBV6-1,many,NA,CASTEAAEVGTEAFF,TGTGCCAGCACCGAAGCGGCGGAGGTGGGCACTGAAGCTTTCTTT
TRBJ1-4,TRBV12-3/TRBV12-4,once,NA,CASSYNEGEKLFF,TGTGCCAGCAGTTACAACGAGGGTGAAAAACTGTTTTTT
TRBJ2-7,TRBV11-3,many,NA,CASSKEGSEQYF,TGTGCCAGCAGCAAGGAGGGGAGCGAGCAGTACTTC
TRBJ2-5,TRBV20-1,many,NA,CSARGRGAGETQYF,TGCAGTGCACGGGGACGGGGGGCGGGGGAGACCCAGTACTTC
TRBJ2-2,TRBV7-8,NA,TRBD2,CASSFWTSNTGELFF,TGTGCCAGCAGCTTCTGGACTAGCAACACCGGGGAGCTGTTTTTT
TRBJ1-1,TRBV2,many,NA,CASTRVGTEAFF,TGTGCCAGCACAAGGGTGGGCACTGAAGCTTTCTTT
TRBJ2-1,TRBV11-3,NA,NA,CASSPGPGVGSSYNEQFF,TGTGCCAGCAGCCCGGGGCCCGGGGTGGGAAGCTCCTACAATGAGCAGTTCTTC
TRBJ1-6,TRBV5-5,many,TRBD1,CASSLLKQGEGSPLHF,TGTGCCAGCAGCCTCCTAAAACAGGGGGAGGGATCACCCCTCCACTTT
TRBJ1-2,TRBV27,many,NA,CASAYDSTGYGYTF,TGTGCCTCAGCATATGATAGTACAGGGTATGGCTACACCTTC
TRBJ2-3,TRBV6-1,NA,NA,CASTASSDTQYF,TGTGCCAGCACCGCTAGTTCAGATACGCAGTATTTT
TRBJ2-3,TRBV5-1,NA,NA,CASSSRGRDTDTQYF,TGCGCCAGCAGCAGCCGGGGGCGCGACACAGATACGCAGTATTTT
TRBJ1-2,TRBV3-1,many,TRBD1,CASSPRTGHYGYTF,TGTGCCAGCAGCCCTCGGACAGGGCACTATGGCTACACCTTC
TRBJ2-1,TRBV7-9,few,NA,CASSYKQVSNEQFF,TGTGCCAGCAGCTACAAACAAGTAAGCAATGAGCAGTTCTTC